These 21 T cell receptor beta chains originate from one sample sequenced in a study of T cell clones after liver transplantation. Using immunoSEQ multiplex PCR, the repertoire was profiled, and TCRdb retains in-frame clones only, with some absent. Here the sample spans 50,000 or so clones, over 65% being singletons. The specimen comprised CD4+ T cells from blood, sampled approximately 54 months after liver transplant. Receptor source: a human patient who received a liver transplant. A subset of T cells may come from the graft donor.

V is TRBV11-3 and J is TRBJ2-1; D might be TRBD1 (5 bases). The CDR3 consists of 16 residues. Germline V lookup: CDR1 SGHNT, CDR2 YENEEA. V lost 0 bases and J lost 2, with 11 bases in between. The CDR3 sequence: CASSLDSGSAYNEQFF. In nucleotides, the CDR3 is TGTGCCAGCAGCTTAGATTCAGGGTCGGCCTACAATGAGCAGTTCTTC. The full variable domain, completed using reference TRBV11-3 and TRBJ2-1, is EAGVVQSPRYKIIEKKQPVAFWCNPISGHNTLYWYLQNLGQGPELLIRYENEEAVDDSQLPKDRFSAERLKGVDSTLKIQPAELGDSAVYLCASSLDSGSAYNEQFFGPGTRLTVL.

About this clone: Within the sample, other DNA sequences also encode this same CDR3. V is TRBV19 and J is TRBJ1-5; D unclear. Germline V gives CDR1 LNHDA, CDR2 SQIVND (reference sequence). V gave up 7 bases and J gave up 2 bases, with 12 bases separating them. The CDR3 spans 14 residues. In nucleotides, the CDR3 is TGTGCCAGTAACCGGGGAGAGGGCAATCAGCCCCAGCATTTT. Translating it yields CASNRGEGNQPQHF.

The J gene is TRBJ1-4, the V gene TRBV6-6; D is ambiguous. V shed 0 bases and J shed 5 bases, with 1 base lying between them. CDR1 MNHNY and CDR2 SVGAGI come from the germline V gene (reference sequence). The CDR3 consists of 12 residues. The CDR3, as DNA: TGTGCCAGCAGTTACTCGAATGAAAAACTGTTTTTT. Its protein is CASSYSNEKLFF.

The chain recombines TRBV14 with TRBJ1-2, with 8 bases fitting TRBD1. This CDR3 is 16 amino acids long. Germline CDR1 and CDR2: SGHDN and FVKESK. The trim removed 4 bases at V and 4 bases at J, leaving 11 bases unmatched. For the CDR3, the DNA is TGTGCCAGCAGCCTTTTCCGCAGGGGGCTCGCCTATGGCTACACCTTC. Its translation is CASSLFRRGLAYGYTF.

The chain recombines TRBV11-3 with TRBJ2-7, with D possibly being TRBD1 (6 bases). Germline lookup yields CDR1 SGHNT and CDR2 YENEEA. The V gene lost 0 bases and the J gene lost 6 bases, with 12 bases spanning the gap. This CDR3 contains 14 residues. This CDR3 reads CASSLDGTKGEQYF. The CDR3 DNA follows: TGTGCCAGCAGCTTAGATGGGACAAAGGGCGAGCAGTACTTC.

The chain carries TRBV30 and TRBJ1-1, with D hard to call. CDR1 and CDR2 (germline): GTSNPN, SVGIG (reference sequence). V lost 2 bases and J 1 base, leaving 5 bases between the germline ends. This CDR3 contains 12 residues. CDR3 sequence (DNA): TGTGCCTGGAGTCCCGGGAACACTGAAGCTTTCTTT. It codes for CAWSPGNTEAFF.

This clone showed up just once. The rearrangement uses TRBV18 and TRBJ2-3; D is perhaps TRBD2 (5 bases). V dropped 0 bases and J dropped 2 bases, with 18 bases sitting between them. CDR1 and CDR2 (germline): KGHSH, LQKENI. The CDR3 has 18 amino acids. This CDR3 reads CASSPPSGGLTYTDTQYF. In DNA form, the CDR3 reads TGTGCCAGCTCACCACCCTCCGGCGGGCTAACCTACACAGATACGCAGTATTTT.

This clone was detected a few times. The chain employs TRBV13 and TRBJ1-4, with D possibly being TRBD1 (5 bases). The germline V and J ends were trimmed by 5 bases and 8 bases, with 15 bases remaining between them. Germline V gene sequence: CDR1 PRHDT, CDR2 FYEKMQ (reference sequence). The CDR3 contains 14 residues. The chain's CDR3 is CASSTRTQGEKLFF. CDR3 sequence (DNA): TGTGCCAGCAGCACGCGGACCCAGGGCGAAAAACTGTTTTTT.

This chain links TRBV2 with TRBJ2-7, with 8 bases lining up with TRBD1. The CDR3 has 16 residues. Germline V gene sequence: CDR1 SNHLY, CDR2 FYNNEI. The V segment lost 1 base and the J segment 7 bases; nucleotides outside the gene matches: 12. The CDR3 DNA is TGTGCCAGCAGTGAAGGAAGTAGCCAGGGGGCGAGGGAGCAGTACTTC. This translates into CASSEGSSQGAREQYF.

The chain recombines TRBV18 with TRBJ2-3, with a possible D match to TRBD2 (7 bases). CDR1 is KGHSH, CDR2 LQKENI, per germline. Deletions cut 2 bases from V and 5 bases from J, with 17 bases between. The CDR3 spans 16 residues. CDR3 coding DNA: TGTGCCAGCTCACCATGGGGGGGGCGCACCGAAGATACGCAGTATTTT. This translates into CASSPWGGRTEDTQYF.

As DNA, the CDR3 is TGTGCCAGTAGTGCAGGACAGATAAGCCAAGAGACCCAGTACTTC. Translation gives CASSAGQISQETQYF. The chain is built from TRBV19 and TRBJ2-5, with a tentative D call TRBD1 (6 bases). V shed 5 bases and J shed 1 base, with 14 bases lying between them. The CDR3 totals 15 residues. CDR1 and CDR2 (germline): LNHDA, SQIVND (reference sequence).

In its sample, this clone was seen a few times. The rearrangement uses TRBV15 and TRBJ1-6; D uncertain. This CDR3 is built from 13 residues. The V and J ends lost 0 bases and 7 bases respectively, with 4 bases between them. Germline V gene data show CDR1 as LNHNV and CDR2 as YYDKDF (reference sequence). The CDR3 region is CATSREGNSPLHF. The CDR3, as DNA: TGTGCCACCAGCAGAGAGGGGAATTCACCCCTCCACTTT.

CDR3 DNA: TGTGCCATCAGTGACAGGGGGGCGGGCACCGGGGAGCTGTTTTTT. Its protein product is CAISDRGAGTGELFF. The chain joins TRBV10-3 to TRBJ2-2, with a possible D match to TRBD1 (7 bases). From germline, CDR1 is ENHRY and CDR2 SYGVKD. The CDR3 runs to 15 residues. The V end lost 3 bases, the J end lost 4 bases, and 12 bases lay between the germline ends.

The table lists this clone with a count of one. This chain connects TRBV7-8 to TRBJ1-2; D not certain. CDR3 length: 13 residues. The V gene lost 5 bases and the J gene lost 2 bases, with 9 bases spanning the gap. Germline V lookup: CDR1 SGHVS, CDR2 FQNEAQ. This CDR3 is CASSLQVNYGYTF. The CDR3 region has the DNA TGTGCCAGCAGCCTCCAGGTGAACTATGGCTACACCTTC.

This rearrangement joins TRBV4-1 to TRBJ1-6, with TRBD1 identical over 9 bases. The CDR3 length is 15 residues. Germline CDR1 MGHRA, CDR2 YSYEKL. V was pared by 0 bases and J by 9 bases, with 3 bases of the junction left unmatched. The CDR3 sequence is CASSQDQDRGSPLHF. In nucleotides, the CDR3 is TGCGCCAGCAGCCAAGATCAGGACAGGGGTTCACCCCTCCACTTT.

This clone has a handful of counts. This sequence joins TRBV5-4 and TRBJ2-2, with D uncertain. Trimming left V 1 base short and J 6 bases short, with 10 bases between. Germline V gene lookup returns CDR1 SGHNT and CDR2 YYREEE (reference sequence). The CDR3 sequence is 14 residues long. DNA for the CDR3: TGTGCCAGCAGCTTGTTCGAGGTGGCCGGGGAGCTGTTTTTT. Its translation is CASSLFEVAGELFF.

This chain joins TRBV5-4 and TRBJ1-6; D unresolved. From germline, CDR1 is SGHNT and CDR2 YYREEE (reference sequence). This CDR3 region has 15 residues. V dropped 0 bases and J dropped 7 bases, with 11 bases sitting between them. CDR3: CASSLDRGSNSPLHF. In DNA, the CDR3 is TGTGCCAGCAGCTTGGATCGGGGAAGCAATTCACCCCTCCACTTT.

The genes are TRBV14 and TRBJ2-5; D gene unclear. Germline values: CDR1 SGHDN, CDR2 FVKESK. This CDR3 is 15 amino acids long. The V end was cut by 1 base, the J end by 5 bases, with 14 bases between. CDR3 sequence (DNA): TGTGCCAGCAGCCAAGGGGGAAATCTCTGGGAGACCCAGTACTTC. It encodes CASSQGGNLWETQYF. The variable domain in full, completed from reference TRBV14 and TRBJ2-5, reads EAGVTQFPSHSVIEKGQTVTLRCDPISGHDNLYWYRRVMGKEIKFLLHFVKESKQDESGMPNNRFLAERTGGTYSTLKVQPAELEDSGVYFCASSQGGNLWETQYFGPGTRLLVL.

In the case of this clone: Other DNA sequences in the sample encode the same CDR3. This chain connects TRBV6-6 to TRBJ2-1; D is possibly TRBD2 (5 bases). V gave up 4 bases and J gave up 0 bases, with 7 bases separating them. Germline V gene sequence: CDR1 MNHNY, CDR2 SVGAGI (reference sequence). The CDR3 is made up of 14 amino acids. The CDR3 DNA reads TGTGCCAGCAGTTCCCGGGACTCCTACAATGAGCAGTTCTTC. Residues: CASSSRDSYNEQFF.

This rearrangement joins TRBV5-1 to TRBJ2-5; no reliable D call. V dropped 6 bases and J dropped 1 base, with 16 bases sitting between them. The CDR3 is made up of 15 amino acids. Looked up from germline, CDR1 is SGHRS and CDR2 is YFSETQ. CDR3 coding DNA: TGCGCCAGCAAATCGATAGGGCCCACCCAAGAGACCCAGTACTTC. Translation gives CASKSIGPTQETQYF.

This clone was seen once. The DNA of the CDR3 is TGTGCCAGCAGCTCGCAAGGGGGGGCCCAGCAGTTCTTC. Its translation: CASSSQGGAQQFF. V and J are TRBV7-9 and TRBJ2-1; maybe TRBD2 (7 bases). Trimming removed 4 bases at V and 11 bases at J, with 15 bases between. Germline CDR1 and CDR2: SEHNR and FQNEAQ (reference sequence). The CDR3 has 13 amino acids.